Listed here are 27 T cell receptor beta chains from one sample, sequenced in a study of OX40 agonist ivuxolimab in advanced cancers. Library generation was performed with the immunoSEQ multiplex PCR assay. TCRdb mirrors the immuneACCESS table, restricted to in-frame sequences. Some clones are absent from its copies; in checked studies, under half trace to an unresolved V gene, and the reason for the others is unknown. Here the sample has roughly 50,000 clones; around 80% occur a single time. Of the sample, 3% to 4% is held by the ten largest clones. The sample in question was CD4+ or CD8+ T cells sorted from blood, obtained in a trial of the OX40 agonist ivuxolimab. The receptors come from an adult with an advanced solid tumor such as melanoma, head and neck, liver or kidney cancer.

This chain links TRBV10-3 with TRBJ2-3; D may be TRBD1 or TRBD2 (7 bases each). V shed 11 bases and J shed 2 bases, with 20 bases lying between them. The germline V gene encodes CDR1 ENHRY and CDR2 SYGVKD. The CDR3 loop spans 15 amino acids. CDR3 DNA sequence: TGTGCCCTCGGAGGGGCAGGGGGGGACACAGATACGCAGTATTTT. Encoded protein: CALGGAGGDTDTQYF.

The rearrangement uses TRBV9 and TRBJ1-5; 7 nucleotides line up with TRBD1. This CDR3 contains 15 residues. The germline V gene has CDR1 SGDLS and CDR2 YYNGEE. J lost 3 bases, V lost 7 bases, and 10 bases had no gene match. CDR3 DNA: TGTGCCAGCTTTGATGGAGACAGGGCCAATCAGCCCCAGCATTTT. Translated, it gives CASFDGDRANQPQHF.

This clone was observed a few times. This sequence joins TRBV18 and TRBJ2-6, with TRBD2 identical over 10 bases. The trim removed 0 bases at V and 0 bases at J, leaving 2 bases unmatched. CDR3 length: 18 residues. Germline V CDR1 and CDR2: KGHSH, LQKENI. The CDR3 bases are TGTGCCAGCTCACCACCGGCTAGCGGGAGCTCTGGGGCCAACGTCCTGACTTTC. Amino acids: CASSPPASGSSGANVLTF.

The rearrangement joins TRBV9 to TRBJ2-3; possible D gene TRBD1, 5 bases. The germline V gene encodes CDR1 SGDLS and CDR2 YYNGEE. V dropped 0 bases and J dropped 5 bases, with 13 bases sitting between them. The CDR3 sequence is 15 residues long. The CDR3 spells CASSVEGSQGDTQYF. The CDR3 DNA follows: TGTGCCAGCAGCGTAGAAGGTAGTCAGGGAGATACGCAGTATTTT.

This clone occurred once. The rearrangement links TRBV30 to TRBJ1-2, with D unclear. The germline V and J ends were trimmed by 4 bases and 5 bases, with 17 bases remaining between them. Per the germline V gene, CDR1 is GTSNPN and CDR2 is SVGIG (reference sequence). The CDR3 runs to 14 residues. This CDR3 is CAWNPSRVSYGYTF. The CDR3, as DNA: TGTGCCTGGAACCCTTCCCGGGTCAGTTATGGCTACACCTTC.

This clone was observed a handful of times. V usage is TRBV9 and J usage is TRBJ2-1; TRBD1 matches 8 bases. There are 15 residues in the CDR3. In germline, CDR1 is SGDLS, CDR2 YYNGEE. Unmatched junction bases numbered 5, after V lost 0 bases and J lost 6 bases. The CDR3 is CASSVDGQGRNEQFF. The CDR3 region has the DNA TGTGCCAGCAGCGTAGACGGACAGGGCCGCAATGAGCAGTTCTTC.

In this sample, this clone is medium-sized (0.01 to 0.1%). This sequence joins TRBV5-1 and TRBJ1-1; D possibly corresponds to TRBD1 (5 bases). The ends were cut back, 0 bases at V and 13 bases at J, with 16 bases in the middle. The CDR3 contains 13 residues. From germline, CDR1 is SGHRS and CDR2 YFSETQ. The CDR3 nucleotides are TGCGCCAGCAGCTTGGCCTCTGGTCTCGGGGGTTTCTTT. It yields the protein CASSLASGLGGFF.

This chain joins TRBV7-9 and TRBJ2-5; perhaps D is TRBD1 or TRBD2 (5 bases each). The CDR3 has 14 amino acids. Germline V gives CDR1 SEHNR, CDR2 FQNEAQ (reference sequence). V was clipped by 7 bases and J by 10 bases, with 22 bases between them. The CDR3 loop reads CASIGWGPLRNQYF. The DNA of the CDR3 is TGTGCCAGCATTGGATGGGGACCCCTCCGTAACCAGTACTTC.

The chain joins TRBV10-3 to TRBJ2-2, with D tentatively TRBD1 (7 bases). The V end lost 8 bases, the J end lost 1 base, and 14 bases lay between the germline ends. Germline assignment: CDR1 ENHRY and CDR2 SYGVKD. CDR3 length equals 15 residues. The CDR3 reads CAIGGRQGNTGELFF. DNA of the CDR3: TGTGCCATCGGGGGGAGACAGGGGAACACCGGGGAGCTGTTTTTT.

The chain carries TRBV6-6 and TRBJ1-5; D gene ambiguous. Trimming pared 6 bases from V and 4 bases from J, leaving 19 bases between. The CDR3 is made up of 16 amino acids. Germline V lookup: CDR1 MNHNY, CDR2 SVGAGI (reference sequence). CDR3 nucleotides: TGTGCCAGCAGAGCCCAAACTTCGGGTCTAAATCAGCCCCAGCATTTT. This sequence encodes CASRAQTSGLNQPQHF.

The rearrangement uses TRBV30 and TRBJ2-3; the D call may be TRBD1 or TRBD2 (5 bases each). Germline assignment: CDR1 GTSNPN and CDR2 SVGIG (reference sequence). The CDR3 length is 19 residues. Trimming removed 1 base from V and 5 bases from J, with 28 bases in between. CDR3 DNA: TGTGCCTGGAGTGGCCCCTTGGGACCCGGGACGTGGGCGAGAGATACGCAGTATTTT. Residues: CAWSGPLGPGTWARDTQYF.

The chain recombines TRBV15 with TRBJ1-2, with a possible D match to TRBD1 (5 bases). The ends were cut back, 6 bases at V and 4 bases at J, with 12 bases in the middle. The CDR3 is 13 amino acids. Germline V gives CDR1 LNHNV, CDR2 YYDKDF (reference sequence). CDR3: CATSFTGSYGYTF. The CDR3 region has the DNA TGTGCCACCAGTTTCACAGGAAGCTATGGCTACACCTTC.

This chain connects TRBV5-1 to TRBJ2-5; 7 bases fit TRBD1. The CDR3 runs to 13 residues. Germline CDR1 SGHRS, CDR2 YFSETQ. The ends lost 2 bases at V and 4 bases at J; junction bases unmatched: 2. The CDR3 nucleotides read TGCGCCAGCAGCTTTAACAGGGGAGAGACCCAGTACTTC. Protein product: CASSFNRGETQYF.

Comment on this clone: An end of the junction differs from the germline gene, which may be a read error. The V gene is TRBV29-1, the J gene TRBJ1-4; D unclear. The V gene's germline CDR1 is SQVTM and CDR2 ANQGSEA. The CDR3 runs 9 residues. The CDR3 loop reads CSERAAELF. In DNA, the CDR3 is TGCAGCGAGAGGGCGGCGGAGCTTTTT. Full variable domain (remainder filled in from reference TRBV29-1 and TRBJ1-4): SAVISQKPSRDICQRGTSLTIQCQVDSQVTMMFWYRQQPGQSLTLIATANQGSEATYESGFVIDKFPISRPNLTFSTLTVSNMSPEDSSIYLCSERAAELFGSGTQLSVL.

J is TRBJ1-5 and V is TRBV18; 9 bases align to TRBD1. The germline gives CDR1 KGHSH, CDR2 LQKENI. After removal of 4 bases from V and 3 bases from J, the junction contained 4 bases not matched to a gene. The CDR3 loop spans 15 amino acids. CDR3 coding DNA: TGTGCCAGCTCACAGGGGACAGGGCACAATCAGCCCCAGCATTTT. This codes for CASSQGTGHNQPQHF.

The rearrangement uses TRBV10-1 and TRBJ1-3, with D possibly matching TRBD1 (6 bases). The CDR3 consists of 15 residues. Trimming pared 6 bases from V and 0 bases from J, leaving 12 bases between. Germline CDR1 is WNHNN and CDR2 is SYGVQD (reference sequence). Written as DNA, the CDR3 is TGCGCCAGCAGACAGGGAAACCTCTCTGGAAACACCATATATTTT. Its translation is CASRQGNLSGNTIYF.

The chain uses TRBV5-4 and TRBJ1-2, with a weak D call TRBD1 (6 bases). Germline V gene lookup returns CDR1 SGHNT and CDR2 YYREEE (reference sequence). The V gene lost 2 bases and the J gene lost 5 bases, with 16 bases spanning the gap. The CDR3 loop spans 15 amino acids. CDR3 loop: CASSFGQTLTYGYTF. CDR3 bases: TGTGCCAGCAGCTTCGGACAGACCTTAACTTATGGCTACACCTTC.

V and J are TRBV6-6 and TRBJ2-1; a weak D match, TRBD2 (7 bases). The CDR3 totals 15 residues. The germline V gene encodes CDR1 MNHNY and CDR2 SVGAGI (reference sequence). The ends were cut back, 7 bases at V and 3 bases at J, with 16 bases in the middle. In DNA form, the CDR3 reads TGTGCCAGCATGGGGGGGGCTAGCAGCTACAATGAGCAGTTCTTC. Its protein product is CASMGGASSYNEQFF.

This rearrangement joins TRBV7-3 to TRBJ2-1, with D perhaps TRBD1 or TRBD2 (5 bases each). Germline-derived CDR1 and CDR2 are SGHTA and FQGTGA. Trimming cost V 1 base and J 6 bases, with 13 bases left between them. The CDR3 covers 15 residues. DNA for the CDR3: TGTGCCAGCAGCTTAATCGGGACCCAAGTCAATGAGCAGTTCTTC. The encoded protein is CASSLIGTQVNEQFF.

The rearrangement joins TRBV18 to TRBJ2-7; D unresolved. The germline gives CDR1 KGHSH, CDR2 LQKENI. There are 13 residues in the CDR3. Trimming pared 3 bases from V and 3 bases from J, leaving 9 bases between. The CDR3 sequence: CASSPADGYEQYF. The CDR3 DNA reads TGTGCCAGCTCACCGGCGGACGGCTACGAGCAGTACTTC.

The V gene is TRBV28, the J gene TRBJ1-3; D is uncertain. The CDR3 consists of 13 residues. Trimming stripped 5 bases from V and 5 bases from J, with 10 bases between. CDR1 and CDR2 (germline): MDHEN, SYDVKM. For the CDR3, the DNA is TGTGCCAGCAGTAAACGAGGGAGAAACACCATATATTTT. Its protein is CASSKRGRNTIYF. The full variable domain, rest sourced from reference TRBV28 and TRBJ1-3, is DVKVTQSSRYLVKRTGEKVFLECVQDMDHENMFWYRQDPGLGLRLIYFSYDVKMKEKGDIPEGYSVSREKKERFSLILESASTNQTSMYLCASSKRGRNTIYFGEGSWLTVV.

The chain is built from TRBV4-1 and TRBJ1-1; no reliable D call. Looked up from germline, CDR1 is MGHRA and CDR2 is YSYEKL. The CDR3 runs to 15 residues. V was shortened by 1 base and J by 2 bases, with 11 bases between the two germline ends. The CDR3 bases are TGCGCCAGCAGCCAAGCCTGGGCAGCCAACACTGAAGCTTTCTTT. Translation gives CASSQAWAANTEAFF.

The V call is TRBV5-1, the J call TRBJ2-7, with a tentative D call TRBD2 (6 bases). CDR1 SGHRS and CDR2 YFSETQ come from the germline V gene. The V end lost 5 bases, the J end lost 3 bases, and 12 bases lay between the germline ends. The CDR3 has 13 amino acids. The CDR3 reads CASRVSGRYEQYF. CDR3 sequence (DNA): TGCGCCAGCAGAGTGAGCGGGCGCTACGAGCAGTACTTC.

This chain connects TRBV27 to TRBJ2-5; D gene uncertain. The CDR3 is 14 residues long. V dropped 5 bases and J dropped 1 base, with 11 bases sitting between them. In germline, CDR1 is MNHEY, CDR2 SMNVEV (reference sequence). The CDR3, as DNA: TGTGCCAGCAGTCGAGGACGCCTCCAAGAGACCCAGTACTTC. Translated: CASSRGRLQETQYF.

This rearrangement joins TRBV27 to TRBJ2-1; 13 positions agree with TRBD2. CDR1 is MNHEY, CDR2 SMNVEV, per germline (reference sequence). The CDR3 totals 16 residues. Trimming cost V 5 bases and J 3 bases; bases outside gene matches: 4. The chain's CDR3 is CASSPGTSGVYNEQFF. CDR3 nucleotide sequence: TGTGCCAGCAGTCCAGGGACTAGCGGGGTCTACAATGAGCAGTTCTTC.

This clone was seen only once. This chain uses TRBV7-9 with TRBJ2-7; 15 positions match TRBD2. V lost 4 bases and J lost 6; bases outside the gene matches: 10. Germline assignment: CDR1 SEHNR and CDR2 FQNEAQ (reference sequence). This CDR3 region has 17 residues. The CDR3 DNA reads TGTGCCAGCAGCTCTATCGGGACTAGCGGGAGGAGGTTCGAGCAGTACTTC. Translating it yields CASSSIGTSGRRFEQYF.

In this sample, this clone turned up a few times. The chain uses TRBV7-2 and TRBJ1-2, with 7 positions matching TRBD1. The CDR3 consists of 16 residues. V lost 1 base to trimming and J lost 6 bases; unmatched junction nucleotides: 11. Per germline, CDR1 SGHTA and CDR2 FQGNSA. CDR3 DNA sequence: TGTGCCAGCAGCTTAGGCACTGGGGACAGTCAAAATGGCTACACCTTC. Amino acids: CASSLGTGDSQNGYTF.